The source of this T cell receptor beta chain is a study of Graves' ophthalmopathy and Graves' hyperthyroidism. Overall study context: Peripheral blood was gathered at the point of initial diagnosis, before any treatment started.

V shed 2 bases and J 3 bases; nucleotides not matched to a gene: 8. This CDR3 has 16 residues. Germline lookup yields CDR1 SGHTA and CDR2 FQGNSA. A few counts support this clonotype. The study amplified TCR beta CDR3 regions using RNA transcripts. First-round RT-PCR used HTBI primers; second-round multiplex PCR followed. One entry per CDR3 protein results from TCRdb running MiXCR on the multiplex PCR reads. The repertoire holds some 750,000 distinct CDR3 sequences, with roughly two fifths as singletons. Ophthalmopathic donors had moderate-to-severe activity, CAS ≥3 and NOSPECS ≥4, with disease that had lasted under 3 months. Enrollment excluded any patients with other autoimmune diseases, uncontrolled infections, pregnancy or lactation.

The TCR originated in an adult man with Graves' ophthalmopathy. The rearrangement joins TRBV7-2 to TRBJ1-2; 8 bases fit TRBD1. The sample comprised peripheral blood. CDR3 region: CASSLLATGVDYGYTF. The CDR3 DNA follows: TGTGCCAGCAGCTTACTGGCGACAGGGGTGGACTATGGCTACACCTTC.